This is a list of T cell receptor beta chains from one sample in a study of shared clonotypes between healthy human individuals. Some clones are missing from TCRdb's copy, which holds only in-frame ones; the method was immunoSEQ multiplex PCR. The repertoire holds about 1,800,000 clones, with just under 95% as singletons. The sequenced material came from naive CD8+ T cells sorted from blood. The receptors originated from a man aged 18 to 30 in good health. Both conserved end residues are part of each CDR3.

v_call	cdr3_aa
TRBV9	CASSEGGGSTDTQYF
TRBV19	CASSQGGVDTQYF
TRBV19	CASSIGSWDSSNEKLFF
TRBV5-6	CASSFGEVHEQFF
TRBV27	CASSLMRASGTYEQYF
TRBV27	CASSSDMTSGSLYTSTDTQYF
TRBV13	CASSLGESHEQYF
TRBV6-1	CASSDWNEQFF
TRBV5-1	CASSTGQGEEKLFF
TRBV9	CASSALGQDVNYGYTF
TRBV7-9	CASSLVGGPGELFF
TRBV4-3	CASSQDLAGGLNEQFF
TRBV5-6	CASSLVNGVAGELFF
TRBV5-1	CASSLEDTGDYGYTF
TRBV5-1	CASSLWGNLEETQYF
TRBV15	CATALGRGGSYEQYF
TRBV13	CASSAPPGIYGYTF
TRBV5-4	CASSPSLSYEQYF
TRBV4-1	CASSQDEGTWPTEQYF
TRBV7-9	CASSWRGAGSYNEQFF
TRBV4-1	CASSQVPSGYEQYF
TRBV27	CASSSPAHEQYF
TRBV19	CASSMRGNTGELFF
TRBV27	CASSLSAEGQETQYF
TRBV28	CASSPQGSNGYTF
TRBV9	CASSVSGSSDEQFF
TRBV5-5	CASSFYGTEYNEQFF
TRBV7-9	CASSLERRNSYEQYF
TRBV9	CASSPSGGVILF
TRBV7-6	CASSYAGTGYEQYF
TRBV6-5	CASSYLSSNQPQHF
TRBV28	CASSLPFTDTQYF
TRBV25-1	CASSEASTSPEAFF
TRBV7-6	CASSDPARGYEQYF
TRBV9	CASSAGVSSYNEQFF
TRBV7-9	CASSLGTREQYF
TRBV6-5	CASSYRDRDYGYTF